The source of this T cell receptor beta chain is a study of CD8+ T cells in alopecia areata. Study-level points and caveats: There were also resident alphabeta T cells of normal skin sequenced in scalp samples.

Extracted from the samples, RNA was reverse transcribed into cDNA to serve as the sequencing template. Using immunoSEQ multiplex PCR, the repertoire was profiled, and TCRdb retains in-frame clones only, with some absent. Of approximately 150,000 clones in the sample, less than 65% were seen once. Notes on this clone: Its antigen is unknown.

The CDR3 runs 12 residues. CDR1 is MDHEN, CDR2 SYDVKM, per germline. V dropped 2 bases and J dropped 4 bases, with 6 bases sitting between them. Sequencing was done on a sample of CD8+ T cells sorted from blood. The chain carries TRBV28 and TRBJ2-7, with D possibly matching TRBD2 (5 bases). The clonotype comes from a human donor in good health. CDR3 amino acids: CASSLRDYEQYF. The CDR3 nucleotides read TGTGCCAGCAGTTTACGGGATTACGAGCAGTACTTC.